This entry lists 25 T cell receptor beta chains sequenced from one sample in a study of T cell repertoires in cytomegalovirus infection (dated by TCRdb to about 2019). The sequencer was an Illumina HiSeq 1500. TCRdb reprocessing: public reads trimmed at Q25 with fastp, clones called with MiXCR, in-frame beta chains kept. Rows are unified per CDR3 protein, each entry keeping the most common DNA and genes. Recorded for this sample are roughly 600,000 distinct CDR3 sequences; 20% to 30% of them occurred a single time. The ten largest clones represent 6.5% to 10% of the sample. Sequencing was carried out using CD8+ T cells from PBMCs. Source of these receptors: a human donor in good health (CMV status not recorded). Some clones in this sample may be carry-over from other donors' samples.

In this sample, this clonotype turned up many times. The chain employs TRBV9 and TRBJ2-1; D is unresolved. This CDR3 has 10 amino acids. V was shortened by 4 bases and J by 11 bases, with 7 bases between the two germline ends. Germline CDR1 reads SGDLS; CDR2 reads YYNGEE. The CDR3, as DNA: TGTGCCAGCAGCCCATATAAGCAGTTCTTC. Its translation is CASSPYKQFF.

The V call is TRBV28, the J call TRBJ2-3; D is unclear. CDR1 is MDHEN and CDR2 is SYDVKM in the germline V gene. The V end lost 6 bases, the J end lost 0 bases, and 16 bases lay between the germline ends. The CDR3 runs to 16 residues. CDR3 bases: TGTGCCAGCAGCCCCTTTCTGGGTTCTAGCACAGATACGCAGTATTTT. It codes for CASSPFLGSSTDTQYF.

The chain uses TRBV20-1 and TRBJ2-7; 7 bases match TRBD2. This CDR3 spans 11 amino acids. CDR1 is DFQATT and CDR2 is SNEGSKA in the germline V gene (reference sequence). Trimming cost V 6 bases and J 3 bases; bases outside gene matches: 2. CDR3 in amino acids: CSAPGGYEQYF. The CDR3 nucleotides are TGCAGTGCCCCGGGAGGCTACGAGCAGTACTTC.

This clonotype appeared a few times. This chain uses TRBV6-2 or TRBV6-3 with TRBJ2-1; no reliable D call. Deletions cut 6 bases from V and 2 bases from J, with 11 bases between. The CDR3 has 14 amino acids. Germline assignment: CDR1 MNHEY and CDR2 SVGEGT. The CDR3, as DNA: TGTGCCAGCAGCACATCCTTAACCTACAATGAGCAGTTCTTC. It translates to CASSTSLTYNEQFF.

In this sample, this clonotype turned up a few times. This rearrangement joins TRBV6-2 or TRBV6-3 to TRBJ2-1; TRBD1 or TRBD2 may be the D gene (5 bases each). This CDR3 contains 15 residues. Germline V CDR1 and CDR2: MNHEY, SVGEGT. V was pared by 8 bases and J by 0 bases, with 14 bases between. The CDR3 loop is CASRRGDSSYNEQFF. In nucleotides, the CDR3 is TGTGCCAGCCGGCGAGGGGATAGCTCCTACAATGAGCAGTTCTTC.

The gene calls are TRBV12-3 or TRBV12-4 and TRBJ2-1; 8 nucleotides agree with TRBD1. The CDR3 is made up of 18 amino acids. V dropped 7 bases and J dropped 2; count of bases not matched to a gene: 16. DNA of the CDR3: TGTGCCAGCACCTTAAATACCGGACAGGGTAGCCCCTACAATGAGCAGTTCTTC. This codes for CASTLNTGQGSPYNEQFF.

This clonotype appeared many times. This sequence joins TRBV7-9 and TRBJ2-5; D is undetermined. Per germline, CDR1 SEHNR and CDR2 FQNEAQ (reference sequence). With 4 bases removed from V and 0 bases from J, the gap between germline ends came to 9 bases. The CDR3 has 14 residues. The CDR3 region has the DNA TGTGCCAGCAGCTCCGGACGGAACCAAGAGACCCAGTACTTC. Protein: CASSSGRNQETQYF.

This clonotype turned up a few times. V usage is TRBV24-1 and J usage is TRBJ2-3; TRBD1 matches 11 bases. Germline CDR1 KGHDR, CDR2 SFDVKD. J lost 5 bases, V lost 3 bases, and 9 bases had no gene match. CDR3 length equals 17 residues. CDR3 nucleotides: TGTGCCACCAGTGATACGGGGGGACAGGGGGGGGAAGATACGCAGTATTTT. Translating gives CATSDTGGQGGEDTQYF.

Comment on this clonotype: With a much larger clone just one base away, this may be a read error. The chain uses TRBV27 and TRBJ2-5, with TRBD2 matching 11 bases. V gave up 1 base and J gave up 2 bases; unmatched junction bases: 3. Germline V gives CDR1 MNHEY, CDR2 SMNVEV (reference sequence). This CDR3 has 16 residues. DNA of the CDR3: TGTGCCAGCAGTTTATGGTCTAGCGGGGGGCAAGAGACCCAGTACTTC. It translates to CASSLWSSGGQETQYF.

The sample holds a few counts of this clonotype. The chain has TRBV9 and TRBJ2-2; 9 positions match TRBD1. Trimming removed 7 bases from V and 7 bases from J; junction bases left unmatched: 2. This CDR3 spans 12 amino acids. Germline assignment: CDR1 SGDLS and CDR2 YYNGEE. CDR3 nucleotides: TGTGCCAGCGACAGGGGGTACGGGGAGCTGTTTTTT. Encoded protein: CASDRGYGELFF.

The chain uses TRBV7-6 and TRBJ1-6, with 7 bases identical to TRBD1. This CDR3 contains 18 residues. Unmatched junction bases numbered 5, after V lost 0 bases and J lost 0 bases. Germline V gene sequence: CDR1 SGHVS, CDR2 FNYEAQ. CDR3 in DNA: TGTGCCAGCAGCTTAGCTCCCGGGACAGACTCCTATAATTCACCCCTCCACTTT. Amino acid sequence: CASSLAPGTDSYNSPLHF.

The chain recombines TRBV5-1 with TRBJ2-1; D is perhaps TRBD1 (6 bases). Germline CDR1 SGHRS, CDR2 YFSETQ. The CDR3 covers 14 residues. The ends were cut back, 4 bases at V and 3 bases at J, with 11 bases in the middle. CDR3 loop: CASSHLDSYNEQFF. CDR3 nucleotide sequence: TGCGCCAGCAGCCATTTGGACAGCTACAATGAGCAGTTCTTC.

The chain employs TRBV4-2 and TRBJ1-1; D is undetermined. This CDR3 spans 16 amino acids. Looked up from germline, CDR1 is LGHNA and CDR2 is YNFKEQ. The V and J ends lost 0 bases and 0 bases respectively, with 11 bases between them. The chain's CDR3 is CASSQDPGAMNTEAFF. The DNA for the CDR3 is TGTGCCAGCAGCCAAGATCCAGGAGCCATGAACACTGAAGCTTTCTTT.

CDR3 bases: TGTGCCAGCAGCTTAGCGACCGTGACCCAGTACTTC. It translates to CASSLATVTQYF. The chain uses TRBV7-9 and TRBJ2-5; no clear D. The CDR3 is 12 residues long. Germline assignment: CDR1 SEHNR and CDR2 FQNEAQ (reference sequence). Trimming left V 0 bases short and J 7 bases short, with 6 bases between.

This clonotype has only a few counts. The chain recombines TRBV14 with TRBJ2-5, with 7 bases fitting TRBD1. CDR3 length: 15 amino acids. In germline, CDR1 is SGHDN, CDR2 FVKESK. After removal of 4 bases from V and 1 base from J, the junction contained 6 bases not matched to a gene. CDR3 residues: CASSLYRDSQETQYF. In DNA, the CDR3 is TGTGCCAGCAGCCTATACCGGGACAGCCAAGAGACCCAGTACTTC.

This clonotype appeared a few times. This rearrangement joins TRBV28 to TRBJ2-7, with 8 bases lining up with TRBD2. With V trimmed by 4 bases and J by 6 bases, 8 bases remained unmatched. Germline CDR1 MDHEN, CDR2 SYDVKM. The CDR3 is 14 amino acids. CDR3 region: CASSYKLGGGEQYV. Here the CDR3 DNA reads TGTGCCAGCAGTTACAAGCTCGGGGGGGGCGAGCAGTACGTC.

This clonotype was recorded at least ten times. The rearrangement joins TRBV7-8 to TRBJ1-1, with TRBD1 as a possible D gene (6 bases). The CDR3 is 16 amino acids. Per the germline V gene, CDR1 is SGHVS and CDR2 is FQNEAQ. V was clipped by 7 bases and J by 0 bases, with 18 bases between them. CDR3 protein: CASTLSTGYLNTEAFF. The DNA for the CDR3 is TGTGCCAGCACCCTCTCGACAGGATATTTGAACACTGAAGCTTTCTTT.

This clonotype came up many times. The rearrangement links TRBV7-9 to TRBJ1-6, with a weak D call TRBD1 (6 bases). The CDR3 extends over 16 amino acids. Deletions cut 5 bases from V and 10 bases from J, with 21 bases between. Germline V gene sequence: CDR1 SEHNR, CDR2 FQNEAQ (reference sequence). CDR3 in amino acids: CASSRDINTNSSPLHF. In DNA, the CDR3 is TGTGCCAGCAGCCGGGACATAAACACCAATTCGTCACCCCTCCACTTT.

The table lists this clonotype with many counts. The chain links TRBV7-2 to TRBJ2-5; 12 nucleotides align to TRBD1. Trimming cost V 8 bases and J 5 bases; bases outside gene matches: 6. Germline V CDR1 and CDR2: SGHTA, FQGNSA. CDR3 size: 14 residues. The CDR3 spells CASLRDRGPETQYF. In nucleotides, the CDR3 is TGTGCCAGCCTAAGGGACAGGGGGCCGGAGACCCAGTACTTC.

To note about this clonotype: Since a much larger clone is just one base distant, this may be a read error. J is TRBJ2-2 and V is TRBV14, with unresolved D. Looked up from germline, CDR1 is SGHDN and CDR2 is FVKESK. V lost 4 bases and J lost 1, with 7 bases in between. The CDR3 loop spans 14 amino acids. The CDR3 coding sequence is TGTGCCAGCAGCCCTTACAAGAACACCGGGGAGCTGTTTTTT. Its protein is CASSPYKNTGELFF.

As regards this clonotype: Possible read error: a much larger clone is one base away. J is TRBJ2-7 and V is TRBV7-6, with D tentatively TRBD1 (8 bases). Germline CDR1 SGHVS, CDR2 FNYEAQ. CDR3 length: 12 amino acids. The CDR3: CVSSGTGDEQYF. DNA of the CDR3: TGTGTCAGCAGCGGGACAGGAGACGAGCAGTACTTC.

In this sample, this clonotype turned up a few times. The J gene is TRBJ1-4, the V gene TRBV20-1; no definite D call. CDR1 is DFQATT, CDR2 SNEGSKA, per germline (reference sequence). This CDR3 spans 15 amino acids. This chain's CDR3 is CTTPPGGLINEKLFF. For the CDR3, the DNA is TGCACCACACCCCCCGGCGGCCTGATTAATGAAAAACTGTTTTTT.

This chain links TRBV20-1 with TRBJ1-2; tentatively, D is TRBD1 (5 bases). CDR1 is DFQATT, CDR2 SNEGSKA, per germline (reference sequence). The germline V and J ends were trimmed by 4 bases and 5 bases, with 17 bases remaining between them. The CDR3 runs 14 residues. The CDR3 spells CSATPWGTNYGYTF. The CDR3, as DNA: TGCAGTGCTACCCCCTGGGGCACAAATTATGGCTACACCTTC.

The rearrangement joins TRBV20-1 to TRBJ2-5; no definite D call. Germline CDR1 reads DFQATT; CDR2 reads SNEGSKA (reference sequence). The V end was cut by 6 bases, the J end by 4 bases, with 12 bases between. The CDR3 loop spans 12 amino acids. CDR3: CSAPSMSETQYF. DNA for the CDR3: TGCAGTGCCCCCTCGATGTCAGAGACCCAGTACTTC.

This clonotype was detected once. The chain combines TRBV2 with TRBJ2-7; TRBD1 agrees at 8 bases. The CDR3 is 13 amino acids. V trimming: 7 bases; J trimming: 5 bases; junction bases outside the gene matches: 7. The V gene's germline CDR1 is SNHLY and CDR2 FYNNEI. This CDR3 is CASNGQGDHEQYF. In nucleotides, the CDR3 is TGTGCCAGCAATGGACAGGGAGACCACGAGCAGTACTTC. The full variable domain, in which reference TRBV2 and TRBJ2-7 provide the parts outside the CDR3, is EPEVTQTPSHQVTQMGQEVILRCVPISNHLYFYWYRQILGQKVEFLVSFYNNEISEKSEIFDDQFSVERPDGSNFTLKIRSTKLEDSAMYFCASNGQGDHEQYFGPGTRLTVT.